This T cell receptor beta chain was sequenced in a study of cytomegalovirus exposure and HLA in healthy donors. About the research overall: The 95 to 150 validation repertoires used a platform that matched the one used for the approximately 700 first-cohort repertoires, as a later analysis reported.

Note on this clone: Its antigen is still unknown.

Study observations and caveats: Subsequent analysis revealed that first-cohort TCR clusters tended to co-occur in the roughly 120 validation repertoires. Specificity for CMV antigens was confirmed in vitro for three of the CMV-associated chains. Overall, roughly 170 TCR beta chains were annotated as cytomegalovirus-associated.

CDR1 and CDR2 from the germline V gene are MNHNS and SASEGT. After removal of 6 bases from V and 6 bases from J, the junction contained 3 bases not matched to a gene. There are 13 residues in the CDR3. This table comes from immunoSEQ multiplex PCR, and its TCRdb copy is limited to in-frame clones, with some not included. The sample contains roughly 130,000 clones, almost 85% of which appear only once. This sequence joins TRBV6-1 and TRBJ2-1, with 9 positions matching TRBD2. The sample was PBMCs. This receptor was obtained from a woman aged 25 to 45 in good health and CMV-seronegative. The CDR3 nucleotides are TGTGCCAGCAGAGGACTAGCGAGCAATGAGCAGTTCTTC. Translating gives CASRGLASNEQFF.